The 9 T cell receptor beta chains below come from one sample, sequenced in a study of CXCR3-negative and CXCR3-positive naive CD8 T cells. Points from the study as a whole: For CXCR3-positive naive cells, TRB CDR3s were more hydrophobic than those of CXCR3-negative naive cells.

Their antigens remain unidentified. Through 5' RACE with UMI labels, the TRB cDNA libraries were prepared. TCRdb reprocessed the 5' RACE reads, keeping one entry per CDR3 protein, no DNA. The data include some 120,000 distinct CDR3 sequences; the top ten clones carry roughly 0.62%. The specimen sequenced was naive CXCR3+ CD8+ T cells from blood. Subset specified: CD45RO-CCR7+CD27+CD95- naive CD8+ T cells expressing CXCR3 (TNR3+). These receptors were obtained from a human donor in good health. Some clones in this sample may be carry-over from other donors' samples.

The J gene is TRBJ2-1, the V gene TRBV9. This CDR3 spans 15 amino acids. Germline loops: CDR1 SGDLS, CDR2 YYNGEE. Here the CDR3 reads CASSVDRGAYNEQFF.

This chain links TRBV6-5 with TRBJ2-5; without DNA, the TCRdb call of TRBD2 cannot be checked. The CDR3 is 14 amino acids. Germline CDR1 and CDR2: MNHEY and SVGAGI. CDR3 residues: CASSYGTSLKTQYF.

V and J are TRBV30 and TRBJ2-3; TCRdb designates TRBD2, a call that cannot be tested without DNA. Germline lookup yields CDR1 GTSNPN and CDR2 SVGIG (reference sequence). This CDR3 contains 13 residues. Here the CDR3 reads CAWSVQGTRPLLF.

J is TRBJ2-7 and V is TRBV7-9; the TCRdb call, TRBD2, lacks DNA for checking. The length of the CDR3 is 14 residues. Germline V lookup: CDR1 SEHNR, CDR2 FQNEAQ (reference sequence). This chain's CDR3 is CASSRLAGELEQYF.

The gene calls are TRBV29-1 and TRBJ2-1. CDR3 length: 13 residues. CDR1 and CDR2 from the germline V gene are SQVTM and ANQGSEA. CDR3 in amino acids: CSVVRRSYNEQFF.

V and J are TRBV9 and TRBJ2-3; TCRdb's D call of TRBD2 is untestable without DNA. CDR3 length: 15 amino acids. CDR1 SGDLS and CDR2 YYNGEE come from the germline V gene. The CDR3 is CASSVAGGRTDTQYF.

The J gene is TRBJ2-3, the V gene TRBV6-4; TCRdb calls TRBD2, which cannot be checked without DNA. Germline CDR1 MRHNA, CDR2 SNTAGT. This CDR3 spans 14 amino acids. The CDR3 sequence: CASSDGGSTDTQYF.

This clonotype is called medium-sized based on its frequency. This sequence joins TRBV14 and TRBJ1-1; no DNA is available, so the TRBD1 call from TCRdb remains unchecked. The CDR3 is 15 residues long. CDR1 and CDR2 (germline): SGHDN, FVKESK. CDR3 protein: CASSQDEGEIAEAFF.

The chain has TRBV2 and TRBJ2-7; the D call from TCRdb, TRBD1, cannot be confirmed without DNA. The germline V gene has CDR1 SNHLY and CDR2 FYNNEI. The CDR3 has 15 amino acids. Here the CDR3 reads CASSEGTGSSYEQYF. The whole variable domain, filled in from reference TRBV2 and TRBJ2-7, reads EPEVTQTPSHQVTQMGQEVILRCVPISNHLYFYWYRQILGQKVEFLVSFYNNEISEKSEIFDDQFSVERPDGSNFTLKIRSTKLEDSAMYFCASSEGTGSSYEQYFGPGTRLTVT.